The clone carrying this T cell receptor beta chain was picked up a small number of times. What it binds is not known. These data are taken from a study of vaccination and CD4 T cells after COVID-19. As for the study in general: As control conditions, cultures were given either a CEFX pool serving as positive control, an HIV-1 Nef pool, or no peptide at all. Points from the study as a whole: Within the convalescent patients, spike mono-reactivity was found in 304 of 307 vaccine-specific clones.

The CDR3 is 13 amino acids. The germline V gene encodes CDR1 DFQATT and CDR2 SNEGSKA (reference sequence). V was clipped by 4 bases and J by 7 bases; unmatched bases: 3. Treatment in this sample: approximately 10-day PBMC culture with coronavirus spike peptide pools or control peptides (ViraFEST assay). Via ViraFEST, peptide pools expanded antigen-specific T cells before TCR sequencing. With the Oncomine TCR Beta short-read assay, DNA from cultured CD4+ T cells was sequenced. Genomic DNA was taken out of cultured CD4+ T cells by extraction. Each CDR3 protein gets one entry after TCRdb re-called the PCR reads with MiXCR. The sample consists of more than 9,000 distinct CDR3 sequences, around a third of them appearing once.

The sample was CD4+ T cells from blood, cultured in vitro. V and J are TRBV20-1 and TRBJ2-2, with 10 bases matching TRBD1. This receptor was taken from a human donor who had recovered from COVID-19. The CDR3 loop reads CSATWTGGGELFF. In DNA form, the CDR3 reads TGCAGTGCTACTTGGACAGGGGGCGGGGAGCTGTTTTTT.